The 9 T cell receptor beta chains given below trace back to one sample, sequenced in a study of T cells after yellow fever vaccination. TCRdb fed the 5' RACE reads into MiXCR, producing one record per CDR3 protein. The sample records 100,000 to 150,000 distinct CDR3 sequences, 13% to 15% being singletons. Specimen: CD8+ T cells sorted from PBMCs, collected 5 days after the yellow fever booster vaccination. The receptor set was obtained from a man between 18 and 35 years old who received the YFV17D yellow fever vaccine.

This clonotype was counted a few times. The V call is TRBV12-3 or TRBV12-4, the J call TRBJ1-4; possible D gene TRBD1, 5 bases. V lost 7 bases and J 3 bases, leaving 21 bases between the germline ends. The CDR3 is 17 residues long. CDR3 DNA sequence: TGTGCCAGCACTTCCTCCGGGGGGATGTCAGCTAATGAAAAACTGTTTTTT. It yields the protein CASTSSGGMSANEKLFF.

This clonotype was detected only a few times. This chain uses TRBV29-1 with TRBJ1-3; D is ambiguous. Germline V gene data show CDR1 as SQVTM and CDR2 as ANQGSEA. The CDR3 consists of 11 residues. V lost 6 bases and J 0 bases, leaving 3 bases between the germline ends. The DNA of the CDR3 is TGCAGCGTGAGCTCTGGAAACACCATATATTTT. Translating gives CSVSSGNTIYF.

This clonotype occurred a few times. The chain couples TRBV7-6 to TRBJ2-6; D uncertain. Per the germline V gene, CDR1 is SGHVS and CDR2 is FNYEAQ. Trimming removed 3 bases from V and 2 bases from J, with 17 bases in between. CDR3 length: 18 residues. CDR3 in amino acids: CASSFLLPGLTGANVLTF. As DNA, the CDR3 is TGTGCCAGCAGCTTTCTCCTCCCGGGTTTGACTGGGGCCAACGTCCTGACTTTC.

This clonotype was found a few times. The chain recombines TRBV5-5 with TRBJ2-5; D may be TRBD1 (5 bases). This CDR3 contains 13 residues. Germline-derived CDR1 and CDR2 are SGHKS and YYEKEE (reference sequence). V lost 2 bases and J 1 base, leaving 6 bases between the germline ends. CDR3 residues: CASSFRGQETQYF. For the CDR3, the DNA is TGTGCCAGCAGCTTTAGGGGCCAAGAGACCCAGTACTTC.

This clonotype came up a few times. The chain recombines TRBV10-1 with TRBJ1-1; no clear D. The CDR3 loop spans 14 amino acids. Germline V gives CDR1 WNHNN, CDR2 SYGVQD (reference sequence). V was shortened by 11 bases and J by 0 bases, with 16 bases between the two germline ends. CDR3 sequence reads: CAYPMEELNTEAFF. In nucleotides, the CDR3 is TGCGCCTATCCCATGGAGGAGTTGAACACTGAAGCTTTCTTT.

This clonotype was detected a few times. The chain uses TRBV5-1 and TRBJ2-1; D tentatively fits TRBD1 or TRBD2 (5 bases each). Germline values: CDR1 SGHRS, CDR2 YFSETQ. The V gene lost 4 bases and the J gene lost 3 bases, with 14 bases spanning the gap. CDR3 length: 15 amino acids. The CDR3 region is CASSGRDGIYNEQFF. CDR3 coding DNA: TGCGCCAGCAGCGGCCGGGACGGGATCTACAATGAGCAGTTCTTC.

The chain links TRBV4-2 to TRBJ1-5; a weak D match, TRBD1 (6 bases). Germline CDR1 and CDR2: LGHNA and YNFKEQ. The CDR3 totals 15 residues. The V end lost 0 bases, the J end lost 6 bases, and 12 bases lay between the germline ends. The CDR3 nucleotides are TGTGCCAGCAGCCAAGATCCCGCAGGGGCTCAGCCCCAGCATTTT. This sequence encodes CASSQDPAGAQPQHF.

The chain links TRBV4-1 to TRBJ2-1; D gene uncertain. CDR1 is MGHRA, CDR2 YSYEKL, per germline. The CDR3 is 13 amino acids. V lost 4 bases and J lost 8, with 12 bases in between. The chain's CDR3 is CASSPRGRYEQFF. In nucleotides, the CDR3 is TGCGCCAGCAGCCCAAGAGGACGGTATGAGCAGTTCTTC.

The rearrangement uses TRBV5-1 and TRBJ1-1; TRBD1 might be the D (6 bases). Trimming stripped 5 bases from V and 7 bases from J, with 12 bases between. CDR1 SGHRS and CDR2 YFSETQ come from the germline V gene. The CDR3 sequence is 12 residues long. Here the CDR3 reads CASRQGRNEAFF. The CDR3 DNA reads TGCGCCAGCAGACAGGGCCGGAATGAAGCTTTCTTT. Full variable domain (missing parts from reference TRBV5-1 and TRBJ1-1): KAGVTQTPRYLIKTRGQQVTLSCSPISGHRSVSWYQQTPGQGLQFLFEYFSETQRNKGNFPGRFSGRQFSNSRSEMNVSTLELGDSALYLCASRQGRNEAFFGQGTRLTVV.